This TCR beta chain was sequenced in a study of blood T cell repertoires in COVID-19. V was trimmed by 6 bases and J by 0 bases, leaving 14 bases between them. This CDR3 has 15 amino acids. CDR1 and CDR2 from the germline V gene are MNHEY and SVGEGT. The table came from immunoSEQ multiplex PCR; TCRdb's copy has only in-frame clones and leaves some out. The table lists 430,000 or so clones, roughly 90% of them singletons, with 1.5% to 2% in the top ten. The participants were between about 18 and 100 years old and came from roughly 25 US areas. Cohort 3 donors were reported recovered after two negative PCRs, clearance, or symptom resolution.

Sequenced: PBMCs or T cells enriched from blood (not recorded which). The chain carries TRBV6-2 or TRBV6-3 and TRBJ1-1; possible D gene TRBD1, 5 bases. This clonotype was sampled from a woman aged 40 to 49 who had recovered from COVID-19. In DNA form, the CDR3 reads TGTGCCAGCAGCCCAGCCAGGGCCATGAACACTGAAGCTTTCTTT. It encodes CASSPARAMNTEAFF.